The source of this T cell receptor beta chain is a study of cytotoxic CD8 clonotypes in ibrutinib-treated CLL. General observations from the study: T-cell clonality at baseline went above that of age-matched healthy donors and rose and fell with circulating CD8+ T-cell counts. Having risen at ibrutinib response, clonality had fallen back toward baseline by progression.

On this clone: Its antigen is unknown.

This CDR3 contains 15 residues. The V gene's germline CDR1 is MGHRA and CDR2 YSYEKL. V shed 1 base and J 9 bases; nucleotides not matched to a gene: 12. T cells were sequenced at a targeted depth of 1 in 200,000 to 1 in 1 million. Here immunoSEQ multiplex PCR was the method, and the copy in TCRdb shows in-frame clones only, minus some. The repertoire has approximately 100,000 clones, roughly 60% of them found once; the top ten carry approximately 35%. The sequence came from a human donor with chronic lymphocytic leukemia. V gene TRBV4-1 combines with J gene TRBJ2-7, with 7 nucleotides matching TRBD1. Here the sequenced sample was PBMCs, taken after 24 months of ibrutinib treatment. Here the CDR3 reads CASSQGQGPPRGQYF. Written as DNA, the CDR3 is TGCGCCAGCAGCCAAGGACAGGGACCCCCCCGAGGGCAGTACTTC.